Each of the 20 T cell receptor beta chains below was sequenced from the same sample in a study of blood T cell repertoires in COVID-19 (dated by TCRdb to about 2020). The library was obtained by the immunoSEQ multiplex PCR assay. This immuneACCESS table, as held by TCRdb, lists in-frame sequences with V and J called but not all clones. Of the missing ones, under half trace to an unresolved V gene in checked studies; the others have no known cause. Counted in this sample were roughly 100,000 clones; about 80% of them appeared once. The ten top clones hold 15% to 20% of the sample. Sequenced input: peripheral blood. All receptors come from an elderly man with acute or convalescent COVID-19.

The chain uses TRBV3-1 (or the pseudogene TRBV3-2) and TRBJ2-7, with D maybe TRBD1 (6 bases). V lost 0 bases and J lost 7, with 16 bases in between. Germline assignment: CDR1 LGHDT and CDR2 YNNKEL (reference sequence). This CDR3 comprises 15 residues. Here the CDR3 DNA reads TGTGCCAGCAGCCAAGATAGGCGACAGGCCTTTGAGCAGTACTTC. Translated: CASSQDRRQAFEQYF.

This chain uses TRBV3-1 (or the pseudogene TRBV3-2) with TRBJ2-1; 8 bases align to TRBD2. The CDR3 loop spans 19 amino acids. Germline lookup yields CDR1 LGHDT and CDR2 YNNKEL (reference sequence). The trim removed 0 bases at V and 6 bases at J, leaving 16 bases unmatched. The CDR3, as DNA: TGTGCCAGCAGCCAAGATTGGATAGCGGGGAGTGCGAGGCCCAATGAGCAGTTCTTC. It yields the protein CASSQDWIAGSARPNEQFF.

CDR3 loop: CASSEEDRGNTIYF. Written as DNA, the CDR3 is TGTGCCAGCAGTGAAGAGGACAGGGGAAACACCATATATTTT. J is TRBJ1-3 and V is TRBV2, with 7 bases lining up with TRBD1. V gave up 1 base and J gave up 4 bases; unmatched junction bases: 1. From germline, CDR1 is SNHLY and CDR2 FYNNEI. The CDR3 has 14 residues.

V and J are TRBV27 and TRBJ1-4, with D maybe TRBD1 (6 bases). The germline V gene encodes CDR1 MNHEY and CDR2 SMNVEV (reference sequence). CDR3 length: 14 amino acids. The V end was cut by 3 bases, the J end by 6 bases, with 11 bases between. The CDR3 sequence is CASSLTGGYEKLFF. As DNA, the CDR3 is TGTGCCAGCAGTTTGACGGGGGGCTATGAAAAACTGTTTTTT.

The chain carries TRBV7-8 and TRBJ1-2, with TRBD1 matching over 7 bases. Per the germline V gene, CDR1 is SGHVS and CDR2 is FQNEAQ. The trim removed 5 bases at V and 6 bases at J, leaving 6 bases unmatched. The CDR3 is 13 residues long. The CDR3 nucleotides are TGTGCCAGCAGCCGGGACAGCCGGGATGGCTACACCTTC. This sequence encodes CASSRDSRDGYTF.

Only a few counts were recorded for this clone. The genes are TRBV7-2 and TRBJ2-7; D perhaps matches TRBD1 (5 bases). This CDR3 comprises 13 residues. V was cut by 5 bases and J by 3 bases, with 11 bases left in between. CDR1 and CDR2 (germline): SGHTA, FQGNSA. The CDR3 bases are TGTGCCAGCAGCCTCGTAAGGGGCTACGAGCAGTACTTC. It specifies CASSLVRGYEQYF.

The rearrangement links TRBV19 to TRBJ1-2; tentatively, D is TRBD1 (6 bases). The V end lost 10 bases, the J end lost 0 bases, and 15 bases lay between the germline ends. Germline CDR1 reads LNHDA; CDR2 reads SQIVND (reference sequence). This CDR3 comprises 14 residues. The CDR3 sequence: CATLRTATNYGYTF. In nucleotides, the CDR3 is TGTGCCACTCTAAGGACAGCTACTAACTATGGCTACACCTTC.

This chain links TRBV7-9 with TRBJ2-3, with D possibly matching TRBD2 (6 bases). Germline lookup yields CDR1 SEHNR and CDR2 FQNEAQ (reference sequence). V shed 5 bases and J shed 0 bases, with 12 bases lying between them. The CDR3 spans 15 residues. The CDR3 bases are TGTGCCAGCAGCCCGGGACTGACTAGCACAGATACGCAGTATTTT. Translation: CASSPGLTSTDTQYF.

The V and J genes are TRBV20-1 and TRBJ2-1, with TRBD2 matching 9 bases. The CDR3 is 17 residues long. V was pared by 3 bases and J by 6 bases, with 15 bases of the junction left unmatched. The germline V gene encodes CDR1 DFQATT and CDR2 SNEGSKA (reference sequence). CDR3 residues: CSASGGNIGLATNEQFF. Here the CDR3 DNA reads TGCAGTGCTAGTGGAGGCAATATAGGACTAGCGACCAATGAGCAGTTCTTC.

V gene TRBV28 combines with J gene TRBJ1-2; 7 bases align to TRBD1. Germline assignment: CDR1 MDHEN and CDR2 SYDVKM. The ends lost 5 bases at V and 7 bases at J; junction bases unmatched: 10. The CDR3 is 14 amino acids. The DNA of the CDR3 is TGTGCCAGCAGTCCAGAACCCAGGGGGTTTGGCTACACCTTC. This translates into CASSPEPRGFGYTF.

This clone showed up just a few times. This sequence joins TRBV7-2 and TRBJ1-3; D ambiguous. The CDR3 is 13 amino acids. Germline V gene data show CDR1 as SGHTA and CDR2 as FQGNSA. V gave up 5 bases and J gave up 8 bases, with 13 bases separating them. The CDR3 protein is CASSPRGRDTIYF. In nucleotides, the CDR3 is TGTGCCAGCAGCCCCCGGGGAAGGGACACCATATATTTT.

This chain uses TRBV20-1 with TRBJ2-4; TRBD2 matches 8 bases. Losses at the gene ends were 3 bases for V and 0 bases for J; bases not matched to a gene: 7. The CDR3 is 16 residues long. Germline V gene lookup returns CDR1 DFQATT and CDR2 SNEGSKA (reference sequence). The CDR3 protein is CSASRGGAAAKNIQYF. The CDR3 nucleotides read TGCAGTGCTAGTCGGGGGGGGGCAGCAGCCAAAAACATTCAGTACTTC.

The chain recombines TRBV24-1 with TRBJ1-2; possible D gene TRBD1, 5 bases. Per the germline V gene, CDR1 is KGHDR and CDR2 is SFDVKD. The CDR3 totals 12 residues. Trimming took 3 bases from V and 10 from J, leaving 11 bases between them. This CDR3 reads CATSDPGRDYTF. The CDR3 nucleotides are TGTGCCACCAGTGATCCGGGCAGGGACTACACCTTC.

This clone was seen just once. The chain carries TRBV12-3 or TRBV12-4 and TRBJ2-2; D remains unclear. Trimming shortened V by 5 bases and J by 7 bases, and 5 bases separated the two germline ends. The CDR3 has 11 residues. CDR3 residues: CASSQIGELFF. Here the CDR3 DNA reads TGTGCCAGCAGTCAGATCGGGGAGCTGTTTTTT.

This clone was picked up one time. DNA of the CDR3: TGCGCCAGCAGCCAAGAAGGAGCCAGGGCCTCAGATACGCAGTATTTT. Its translation is CASSQEGARASDTQYF. The rearrangement joins TRBV4-3 to TRBJ2-3, with D perhaps TRBD1 (5 bases). The germline V gene has CDR1 LGHNA and CDR2 YSLEER. CDR3 size: 16 residues. V was trimmed by 0 bases and J by 4 bases, leaving 14 bases between them.

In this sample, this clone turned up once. CDR3 DNA: TGTGCCAGTAGTATAAGTGAGAATGAGCAGTTCTTC. Translation: CASSISENEQFF. V usage is TRBV19 and J usage is TRBJ2-1, with no clear D. Trimming removed 2 bases from V and 7 bases from J, with 6 bases in between. Per germline, CDR1 LNHDA and CDR2 SQIVND (reference sequence). This CDR3 has 12 residues.

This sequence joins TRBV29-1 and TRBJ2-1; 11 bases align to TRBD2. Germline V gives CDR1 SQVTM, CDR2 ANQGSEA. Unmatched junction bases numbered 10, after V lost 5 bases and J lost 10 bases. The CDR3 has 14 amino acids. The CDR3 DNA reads TGCAGCGTTACTCGGCTAGCGGGAGGAAGGGAGCAGTTCTTC. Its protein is CSVTRLAGGREQFF.

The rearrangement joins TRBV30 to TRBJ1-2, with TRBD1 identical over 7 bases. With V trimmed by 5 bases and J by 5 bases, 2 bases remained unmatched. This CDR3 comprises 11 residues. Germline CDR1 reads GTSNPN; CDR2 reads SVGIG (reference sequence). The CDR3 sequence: CAWQGGYGYTF. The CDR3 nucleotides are TGTGCCTGGCAGGGGGGATATGGCTACACCTTC. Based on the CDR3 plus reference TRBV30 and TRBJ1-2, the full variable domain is SQTIHQWPATLVQPVGSPLSLECTVEGTSNPNLYWYRQAAGRGLQLLFYSVGIGQISSEVPQNLSASRPQDRQFILSSKKLLLSDSGFYLCAWQGGYGYTFGSGTRLTVV.

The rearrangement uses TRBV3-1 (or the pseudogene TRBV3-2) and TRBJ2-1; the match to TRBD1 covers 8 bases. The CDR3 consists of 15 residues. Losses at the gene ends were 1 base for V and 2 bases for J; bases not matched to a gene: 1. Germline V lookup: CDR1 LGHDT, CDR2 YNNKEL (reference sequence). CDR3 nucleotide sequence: TGTGCCAGCAGCCAAGTACAGGGGGCCTACAATGAGCAGTTCTTC. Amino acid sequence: CASSQVQGAYNEQFF.

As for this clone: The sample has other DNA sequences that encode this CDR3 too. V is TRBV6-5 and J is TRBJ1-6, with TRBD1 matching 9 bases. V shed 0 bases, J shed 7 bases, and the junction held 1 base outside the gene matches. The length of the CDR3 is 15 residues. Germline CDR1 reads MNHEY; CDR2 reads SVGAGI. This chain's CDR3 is CASSYSGTGNSPLHF. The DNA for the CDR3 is TGTGCCAGCAGTTACTCCGGGACAGGGAATTCACCCCTCCACTTT.